These T cell receptor beta chains were read from a single sample in a study of neurological immune-mediated disorders. TCRdb itself ran the 5' RACE reads through MiXCR, one entry per CDR3 protein. This sample carries 100,000 or so distinct CDR3 sequences, about 12% of them seen once, and the ten largest clones take about 4.6%. The sequenced sample consisted of PBMCs. The source of these receptors is a female donor with HTLV-1-associated myelopathy (HAM/TSP). Both conserved end residues are part of each CDR3. Fields, in order: J gene, V gene, clone size, CDR3 protein. A clone size is listed for some rows: how often the clone was seen (once, few, many), or a class if it is expanded.

>TRBJ2-3|TRBV5-1|many
CASSLRDLTFSTDTQYF
>TRBJ1-6|TRBV7-2|.
CASSLGLNSPLHF
>TRBJ2-7|TRBV11-1|many
CASSTDTWLAYEQYF
>TRBJ2-5|TRBV20-1|many
CSARPLAGFQETQYF
>TRBJ1-2|TRBV6-1|many
CASSELPNYGYTF
>TRBJ2-5|TRBV20-1|many
CSARGNRGSETQYF
>TRBJ2-1|TRBV6-5|many
CASSLTGGSRNEQFF
>TRBJ2-7|TRBV20-1|.
CSARDTSGGYEQYF
>TRBJ2-7|TRBV5-8|many
CASSFGRGRQYF
>TRBJ2-5|TRBV3-1|many
CASSPTSETQYF
>TRBJ2-7|TRBV6-5|.
CASSPMAGGSYEQYF
>TRBJ2-7|TRBV15|.
CVTSRDNSYEQYF
>TRBJ2-1|TRBV27|.
CASRPELAWGQQFF
>.|TRBV24-1|many
CATSDFGPAETQYF
>TRBJ2-3|TRBV6-1|many
CASQDRGDSSTDTQYF
>TRBJ2-1|TRBV7-9|many
CASSSGLYNEQFF
>TRBJ2-7|TRBV28|many
CASTRRGTRVYEQYF
>TRBJ2-7|TRBV20-1|many
CSARAWTGRYEQYF
>TRBJ1-4|TRBV5-1|many
CASSLQGTGSNEKLFF
>TRBJ2-1|TRBV5-1|many
CASSSGGTGVYNEQFF
>TRBJ2-5|TRBV5-1|few
CASSLASGVQETQYF
>TRBJ1-5|TRBV5-6|many
CASSLAPGEGNQPQHF
>TRBJ2-1|TRBV12-3/TRBV12-4|many
CASTRGSSYNEQFF
>TRBJ1-1|TRBV29-1|many
CSGSIDSNTEAFF
>TRBJ2-1|TRBV7-3|many
CASSLGLADYNEQFF
>TRBJ2-3|TRBV11-2|many
CASSGDRGRPSRGDTQYF
>TRBJ1-1|TRBV7-9|many
CASSLLGQAPEAFF
>TRBJ2-7|TRBV10-2|many
CASSPDTYEQYF
>TRBJ2-7|TRBV14|many
CASSQQGDYEQYF
>TRBJ1-2|TRBV11-2|many
CASSYDRGGNYGYTF
>TRBJ2-2|TRBV5-1|many
CASSQDRLNTGELFF
>TRBJ2-7|TRBV5-1|many
CASSVGQSYEQYF
>TRBJ1-2|TRBV20-1|medium-sized
CSAGNSYGYTF
>TRBJ2-7|TRBV15|many
CATSRGRQGFSSYEQYF
>TRBJ1-2|TRBV28|many
CASSSGTDYGYTF
>TRBJ2-1|TRBV16|many
CASSRHDEQFF
>TRBJ1-1|TRBV27|.
CASSPGRNTEAFF